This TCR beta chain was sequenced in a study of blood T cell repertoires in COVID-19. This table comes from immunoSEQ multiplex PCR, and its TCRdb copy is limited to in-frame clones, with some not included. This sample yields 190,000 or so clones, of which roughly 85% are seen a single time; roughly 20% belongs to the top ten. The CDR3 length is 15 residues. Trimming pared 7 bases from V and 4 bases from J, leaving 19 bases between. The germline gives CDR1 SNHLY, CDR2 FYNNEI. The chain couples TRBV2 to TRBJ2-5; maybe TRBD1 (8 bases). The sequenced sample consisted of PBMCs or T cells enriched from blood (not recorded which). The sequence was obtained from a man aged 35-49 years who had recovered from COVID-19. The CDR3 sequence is CASNNRGGYGETQYF. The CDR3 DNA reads TGTGCCAGCAATAACAGGGGGGGTTATGGAGAGACCCAGTACTTC.